Below, 20 T cell receptor beta chains from the same sample are listed, as sequenced in a study of glioma-infiltrating T cells after dendritic cell vaccination listed by TCRdb under 2016. The time point label of this sample denotes: after dendritic cell vaccination, including at tumor progression/relapse. To prepare the library, the immunoSEQ multiplex PCR assay was applied. TCRdb stores this immuneACCESS table with in-frame sequences only. Part of the clones is absent; in the studies checked, under half of the shortfall reflects unresolved V genes, and no reason is known for the rest. In this sample the table shows 70,000 to 100,000 clones, 80% to 85% of which occur a single time. The ten biggest clones cover less than 7.5% of the sample. This material consisted of blood, taken after dendritic cell vaccination. The receptors originated from a human donor with glioblastoma.

The CDR3 bases are TGTGCCAGCAGGCCCGACTTAGTCACAGATACGCAGTATTTT. Translated, it gives CASRPDLVTDTQYF. This rearrangement joins TRBV6-6 to TRBJ2-3; no firm D call. Trimming stripped 6 bases from V and 2 bases from J, with 12 bases between. In germline, CDR1 is MNHNY, CDR2 SVGAGI (reference sequence). The CDR3 runs 14 residues.

The chain has TRBV2 and TRBJ1-2, with TRBD1 matching over 8 bases. Trimming at V came to 7 bases and at J to 3 bases, leaving 7 bases not matched to a gene. The CDR3 loop spans 14 amino acids. From germline, CDR1 is SNHLY and CDR2 FYNNEI. The CDR3 protein is CASNLPGQDYGYTF. DNA for the CDR3: TGTGCCAGCAACTTACCGGGACAGGACTATGGCTACACCTTC. The full variable domain, rest sourced from reference TRBV2 and TRBJ1-2, is EPEVTQTPSHQVTQMGQEVILRCVPISNHLYFYWYRQILGQKVEFLVSFYNNEISEKSEIFDDQFSVERPDGSNFTLKIRSTKLEDSAMYFCASNLPGQDYGYTFGSGTRLTVV.

The chain has TRBV6-5 and TRBJ1-6; TRBD1 matches 8 bases. The CDR3 is made up of 15 amino acids. V was pared by 1 base and J by 8 bases, with 4 bases of the junction left unmatched. In germline, CDR1 is MNHEY, CDR2 SVGAGI. The CDR3, as DNA: TGTGCCAGCAGTTACTTCGCGACAGGGGATTCACCCCTCCACTTT. Protein: CASSYFATGDSPLHF.

CDR3: CASSLNTMNSGNTIYF. The CDR3 DNA reads TGCGCCAGCAGCTTGAACACAATGAACTCTGGAAACACCATATATTTT. The genes are TRBV5-1 and TRBJ1-3; D remains unclear. CDR3 length equals 16 residues. V lost 1 base and J lost 0, with 11 bases in between. Germline assignment: CDR1 SGHRS and CDR2 YFSETQ.

This clone was counted a single time. The gene calls are TRBV18 and TRBJ1-1, with no clear D. The V end lost 3 bases, the J end lost 7 bases, and 21 bases lay between the germline ends. This CDR3 is built from 16 residues. Germline CDR1 KGHSH, CDR2 LQKENI. CDR3 sequence reads: CASSPNPPGMSGEAFF. The CDR3, as DNA: TGTGCCAGCTCACCTAACCCACCCGGGATGAGCGGTGAAGCTTTCTTT.

V usage is TRBV19 and J usage is TRBJ1-5, with D uncertain. V lost 7 bases and J lost 1, with 14 bases in between. The CDR3 contains 15 residues. From germline, CDR1 is LNHDA and CDR2 SQIVND (reference sequence). The DNA of the CDR3 is TGTGCCAGTAACGAGGCCGGGGTAAGCAATCAGCCCCAGCATTTT. Its protein product is CASNEAGVSNQPQHF.

This chain links TRBV6-1 with TRBJ1-5; D is possibly TRBD1 (5 bases). Trimming shortened V by 2 bases and J by 1 base, and 12 bases separated the two germline ends. This CDR3 comprises 16 residues. Per germline, CDR1 MNHNS and CDR2 SASEGT. DNA for the CDR3: TGTGCCAGCAGTGAATGGATCCAGGGAAGCAATCAGCCCCAGCATTTT. It encodes CASSEWIQGSNQPQHF.

A word on this clone: In the same sample, other DNA sequences code for this CDR3. The V call is TRBV9, the J call TRBJ1-1; TRBD1 is a possible D gene (5 bases). Trimming pared 0 bases from V and 4 bases from J, leaving 10 bases between. CDR1 is SGDLS and CDR2 is YYNGEE in the germline V gene. The CDR3 has 14 amino acids. The CDR3 nucleotides are TGTGCCAGCAGCGTAGGGGGAGGGGTCACTGAAGCTTTCTTT. It yields the protein CASSVGGGVTEAFF.

The J gene is TRBJ1-2, the V gene TRBV9; 7 nucleotides align to TRBD1. J lost 3 bases, V lost 4 bases, and 6 bases had no gene match. Germline lookup yields CDR1 SGDLS and CDR2 YYNGEE. The CDR3 spans 14 residues. DNA for the CDR3: TGTGCCAGCAGCTCCGGAGGGGGCTACTATGGCTACACCTTC. It specifies CASSSGGGYYGYTF. The full variable domain, with the rest looked up from reference TRBV9 and TRBJ1-2, is DSGVTQTPKHLITATGQRVTLRCSPRSGDLSVYWYQQSLDQGLQFLIQYYNGEERAKGNILERFSAQQFPDLHSELNLSSLELGDSALYFCASSSGGGYYGYTFGSGTRLTVV.

This clone was observed many times. The rearrangement links TRBV4-1 to TRBJ1-6, with a possible D match to TRBD1 (5 bases). Per the germline V gene, CDR1 is MGHRA and CDR2 is YSYEKL. Deletions cut 5 bases from V and 7 bases from J, with 15 bases between. The CDR3 covers 15 residues. The CDR3: CASSLQDGGNSPLHF. The CDR3 DNA reads TGCGCCAGCAGCTTACAGGACGGGGGGAATTCACCCCTCCACTTT.

The chain joins TRBV6-5 to TRBJ1-2, with D possibly matching TRBD1 (6 bases). CDR3 length: 15 residues. The germline V and J ends were trimmed by 6 bases and 5 bases, with 19 bases remaining between them. The germline V gene encodes CDR1 MNHEY and CDR2 SVGAGI. The DNA of the CDR3 is TGTGCCAGCAGCCCTACGTGGGACATCTCTTATGGCTACACCTTC. It is translated as CASSPTWDISYGYTF.

This chain links TRBV19 with TRBJ2-3; D may be TRBD1 (6 bases). The CDR3 totals 15 residues. CDR1 is LNHDA, CDR2 SQIVND, per germline (reference sequence). The ends were cut back, 5 bases at V and 2 bases at J, with 14 bases in the middle. CDR3 in DNA: TGTGCCAGTAGTGCGCCGACAGGCCTCACAGATACGCAGTATTTT. This gives the protein CASSAPTGLTDTQYF. The whole variable domain, filled in from reference TRBV19 and TRBJ2-3, reads DGGITQSPKYLFRKEGQNVTLSCEQNLNHDAMYWYRQDPGQGLRLIYYSQIVNDFQKGDIAEGYSVSREKKESFPLTVTSAQKNPTAFYLCASSAPTGLTDTQYFGPGTRLTVL.

The chain uses TRBV5-4 and TRBJ1-2; 10 bases are a match to TRBD1. The CDR3 contains 15 residues. The germline gives CDR1 SGHNT, CDR2 YYREEE (reference sequence). J was trimmed by 7 bases and V by 4 bases; bases with no gene match: 10. CDR3 DNA sequence: TGTGCCAGCAGCCACCGGGACAGGGGAAGTCCTGGCTACACCTTC. Translating gives CASSHRDRGSPGYTF.

The genes are TRBV19 and TRBJ1-2; D gene ambiguous. CDR3 length equals 15 residues. Germline V CDR1 and CDR2: LNHDA, SQIVND (reference sequence). V was clipped by 1 base and J by 3 bases, with 12 bases between them. This chain's CDR3 is CASSIVRGDDYGYTF. The CDR3, as DNA: TGTGCCAGTAGTATAGTTCGGGGAGACGACTATGGCTACACCTTC.

The V call is TRBV5-1, the J call TRBJ2-5; D remains unclear. Germline V lookup: CDR1 SGHRS, CDR2 YFSETQ. The length of the CDR3 is 13 residues. Trimming pared 0 bases from V and 3 bases from J, leaving 6 bases between. CDR3 DNA sequence: TGCGCCAGCAGCTTGGATTCCGAAGAGACCCAGTACTTC. This encodes CASSLDSEETQYF.

This chain links TRBV2 with TRBJ1-5; the match to TRBD1 covers 7 bases. This CDR3 contains 16 residues. Germline CDR1 and CDR2: SNHLY and FYNNEI. J gave up 1 base and V 7 bases, and 10 bases lay outside the gene matches. In nucleotides, the CDR3 is TGTGCCAGCAAAGGCTTCGGGACAGACAGCAATCAGCCCCAGCATTTT. Amino acid sequence: CASKGFGTDSNQPQHF.

This chain links TRBV5-1 with TRBJ2-2; 8 positions match TRBD2. Germline CDR1 SGHRS, CDR2 YFSETQ. With 2 bases clipped from V and 0 bases from J, the junction kept 0 bases outside the gene matches. The CDR3 has 15 amino acids. CDR3 region: CASSLAGANTGELFF. CDR3 nucleotides: TGCGCCAGCAGCTTAGCGGGGGCGAACACCGGGGAGCTGTTTTTT.

V usage is TRBV9 and J usage is TRBJ2-2; TRBD1 agrees at 12 bases. The V segment lost 0 bases and the J segment 6 bases; nucleotides outside the gene matches: 12. This CDR3 region has 19 residues. Germline assignment: CDR1 SGDLS and CDR2 YYNGEE. CDR3 nucleotides: TGTGCCAGCAGCGTAGGTCCTGGTCGGGGACAGGGGGCGTCCGGGGAGCTGTTTTTT. Protein sequence: CASSVGPGRGQGASGELFF.

This chain links TRBV6-1 with TRBJ1-5, with a possible D match to TRBD1 (6 bases). Trimming removed 3 bases from V and 11 bases from J, with 14 bases in between. The CDR3 has 13 residues. Germline lookup yields CDR1 MNHNS and CDR2 SASEGT. This chain's CDR3 is CASSELGGPAQHF. The DNA for the CDR3 is TGTGCCAGCAGTGAGCTTGGGGGCCCAGCCCAGCATTTT.

The sample holds one count of this clone. V is TRBV2 and J is TRBJ1-2; 8 bases line up with TRBD1. The CDR3 covers 15 residues. Germline-derived CDR1 and CDR2 are SNHLY and FYNNEI. The ends lost 2 bases at V and 7 bases at J; junction bases unmatched: 9. The CDR3 reads CASSERQGAIIGYTF. Written as DNA, the CDR3 is TGTGCCAGCAGTGAAAGGCAGGGGGCCATTATTGGCTACACCTTC.